This TCR beta chain was obtained from a study of CD8 T cells in Susac syndrome. After extraction with the RNeasy kit, roughly 0.45 to 1 ug of the RNA was reverse transcribed using random hexamers. The CDR3 of TCR beta was amplified by immunoSEQ multiplex PCR across 54 Vbeta and 13 Jbeta. Each CDR3 protein is one row after TCRdb ran MiXCR on the immunoSEQ multiplex PCR reads. The data show roughly 120,000 distinct CDR3 sequences, around 94% seen once. Trimming shortened V by 1 base and J by 7 bases, and 8 bases separated the two germline ends. The CDR3 length is 13 residues. CDR1 is SGHDN, CDR2 FVKESK, per germline. Peripheral blood CD8+ and CD4+ T cells were profiled by TCR beta sequencing. The multiple sclerosis control group comprised treatment-naive patients with stable or active relapsing-remitting disease.

Sequencing was performed on CD4+ T cells from PBMCs. The J gene is TRBJ1-5, the V gene TRBV14, with D unresolved. This TCR was recovered from a human donor with multiple sclerosis. CDR3 residues: CASSQGGKQPQHF. The CDR3 DNA reads TGTGCCAGCAGCCAAGGTGGGAAGCAGCCCCAGCATTTT. Full variable domain (rest looked up from reference TRBV14 and TRBJ1-5): EAGVTQFPSHSVIEKGQTVTLRCDPISGHDNLYWYRRVMGKEIKFLLHFVKESKQDESGMPNNRFLAERTGGTYSTLKVQPAELEDSGVYFCASSQGGKQPQHFGDGTRLSIL.